Sequencing of this T cell receptor beta chain was carried out in a study of cytomegalovirus exposure and HLA in healthy donors. The study, taken as a whole, reports: A cluster of highly shared sequence variants was likely a sequencing artifact. In a later analysis, at a false discovery rate of 0.05, 17,000 or so TCR beta sequences were associated with HLA alleles. In a later analysis, TCR association rates varied by HLA locus: DRB1 most, HLA-C fewest. Follow-up analysis later connected one missense variant in DCLRE1C with trimming of TCR beta V- and J-genes.

V was pared by 3 bases and J by 1 base, with 7 bases of the junction left unmatched. The CDR3 has 16 residues. Germline lookup yields CDR1 KGHSH and CDR2 LQKENI. The PCR used 60 Vbeta and 13 Jbeta primers. Here immunoSEQ multiplex PCR was the method, and the copy in TCRdb shows in-frame clones only, minus some. The sample lists roughly 86,000 clones, nearly 80% seen once, with approximately 6.5% in the top ten. In regard to this clone: Its cognate antigen is unknown.

The sequence was obtained from a female donor in good health and CMV-seronegative. Sequencing was done on a sample of PBMCs. V gene TRBV18 combines with J gene TRBJ2-5; 8 bases match TRBD2. The DNA for the CDR3 is TGTGCCAGCTCACCGAATTTTAGCGGGGCCCAAGAGACCCAGTACTTC. Protein: CASSPNFSGAQETQYF.